Listed below are T cell receptor beta chains from one sample, sequenced in a study of early T cells in non-severe SARS-CoV-2 infection. TCRdb called the 5' RACE reads again in MiXCR, with one record for every CDR3 protein. The sample includes about 64,000 distinct CDR3 sequences, around 20% of them seen just once. Sequenced here: whole blood, sampled at baseline. The source of these receptors is an adult who was a healthcare worker with PCR-confirmed SARS-CoV-2 infection or an uninfected control (not recorded which). CDR3s include the opening cysteine and the closing phenylalanine or tryptophan. D genes are given only for firm matches. Size is stated for part of the rows, as once, few or many counts, or as a class when the clone is expanded.

D: .; size: few; V: TRBV5-1; J: TRBJ2-7; length: 14; CDR3: CASSFTDVSYEQYF; DNA: TGCGCCAGCAGTTTTACCGACGTCTCCTACGAGCAGTACTTC
D: TRBD2; size: .; V: TRBV7-8; J: TRBJ2-2; length: 17; CDR3: CASSLQFQRGLGGELFF; DNA: TGTGCCAGCAGCTTACAGTTCCAGCGGGGGTTGGGCGGGGAGCTGTTTTTT
D: .; size: .; V: TRBV29-1; J: TRBJ1-2; length: 13; CDR3: CSVIGGAAFSYTF; DNA: TGCAGCGTTATAGGGGGGGCAGCTTTTAGCTACACCTTC
D: .; size: .; V: TRBV7-9; J: TRBJ1-2; length: 13; CDR3: CASSPSRNYGYTF; DNA: TGTGCCAGCAGCCCGAGCCGCAACTATGGCTACACCTTC
D: .; size: many; V: TRBV20-1; J: TRBJ2-1; length: 12; CDR3: CSTISSYNEQFF; DNA: TGCAGTACGATCAGCTCCTACAATGAGCAGTTCTTC
D: TRBD1; size: .; V: TRBV20-1; J: TRBJ1-5; length: 15; CDR3: CSARPGTGGTQPQHF; DNA: TGCAGTGCTAGACCCGGGACAGGGGGCACTCAGCCCCAGCATTTT
D: .; size: .; V: TRBV2; J: TRBJ2-1; length: 15; CDR3: CAISGVGYSLNEQFF; DNA: TGTGCCATCTCGGGGGTCGGATATTCCCTCAATGAGCAGTTCTTC
D: .; size: few; V: TRBV12-3/TRBV12-4; J: TRBJ1-2; length: 15; CDR3: CASSVQGGILYGYTF; DNA: TGTGCCAGCAGTGTGCAGGGAGGGATCCTATATGGCTACACCTTC
D: .; size: .; V: TRBV7-9; J: TRBJ2-7; length: 12; CDR3: CASARTSYEQYF; DNA: TGTGCCAGTGCCAGGACCTCCTACGAGCAGTACTTC
D: .; size: few; V: TRBV5-1; J: TRBJ2-3; length: 14; CDR3: CASSLRSGTDTQYF; DNA: TGCGCCAGCAGCTTGAGATCAGGCACAGATACGCAGTATTTT
D: TRBD1; size: .; V: TRBV18; J: TRBJ2-7; length: 13; CDR3: CASSFDRDYEQYF; DNA: TGTGCCAGCTCATTTGACAGGGACTACGAGCAGTACTTC
D: .; size: .; V: TRBV4-1; J: TRBJ1-1; length: 15; CDR3: CASSQWATEITEAFF; DNA: TGCGCCAGCAGCCAATGGGCCACGGAGATCACTGAAGCTTTCTTT
D: TRBD1; size: .; V: TRBV7-9; J: TRBJ2-2; length: 16; CDR3: CASSPDRAASTGELFF; DNA: TGTGCCAGCAGCCCGGACAGGGCCGCAAGTACCGGGGAGCTGTTTTTT
D: .; size: .; V: TRBV29-1; J: TRBJ1-1; length: 14; CDR3: CSVQSPLRDTEAFF; DNA: TGCAGCGTTCAATCCCCACTCCGGGACACTGAAGCTTTCTTT
D: .; size: many; V: TRBV18; J: TRBJ2-2; length: 16; CDR3: CASSPLGGFDTGELFF; DNA: TGTGCCAGCTCACCCCTCGGGGGATTCGACACCGGGGAGCTGTTTTTT
D: .; size: .; V: TRBV7-9; J: TRBJ2-6; length: 15; CDR3: CASSHQSSGANVLTF; DNA: TGTGCCAGCAGCCACCAGAGCTCTGGGGCCAACGTCCTGACTTTC
D: .; size: .; V: TRBV5-1; J: TRBJ1-5; length: 15; CDR3: CASSLNSGSNQPQHF; DNA: TGCGCCAGCAGCTTGAATAGCGGGAGCAATCAGCCCCAGCATTTT
D: .; size: .; V: TRBV7-3; J: TRBJ1-1; length: 14; CDR3: CASSLYPGTTEAFF; DNA: TGTGCCAGCAGCCTTTACCCCGGGACCACTGAAGCTTTCTTT
D: .; size: .; V: TRBV3-1; J: TRBJ2-1; length: 13; CDR3: CASSQDPGERQFF; DNA: TGTGCCAGCAGCCAAGATCCCGGGGAGCGGCAGTTCTTC
D: .; size: few; V: TRBV18; J: TRBJ2-5; length: 14; CDR3: CASSFAGGKETQYF; DNA: TGTGCCAGCTCATTTGCGGGCGGGAAAGAGACCCAGTACTTC
D: .; size: .; V: TRBV14; J: TRBJ2-3; length: 17; CDR3: CASSQAKGHLLVDTQYF; DNA: TGTGCCAGCAGCCAAGCAAAGGGTCACCTACTTGTAGATACGCAGTATTTT
D: .; size: .; V: TRBV14; J: TRBJ2-3; length: 13; CDR3: CASSQDPGDTQYF; DNA: TGTGCCAGCAGCCAAGATCCGGGCGATACGCAGTATTTT
D: .; size: many; V: TRBV12-3/TRBV12-4; J: TRBJ1-5; length: 13; CDR3: CASSTLINQPQHF; DNA: TGTGCCAGCAGTACCCTTATCAATCAGCCCCAGCATTTT
D: .; size: .; V: TRBV6-6; J: TRBJ1-1; length: 13; CDR3: CASSYSLNTEAFF; DNA: TGTGCCAGCAGTTACTCACTGAACACTGAAGCTTTCTTT
D: .; size: .; V: TRBV18; J: TRBJ1-6; length: 12; CDR3: CASSDDNSPLHF; DNA: TGTGCCAGCTCAGACGATAATTCACCCCTCCACTTT
D: .; size: .; V: TRBV12-2; J: TRBJ1-2; length: 13; CDR3: CASRPHIFHGYTF; DNA: TGTGCAAGTCGCCCGCACATCTTCCATGGCTACACCTTC
D: .; size: few; V: TRBV5-1; J: TRBJ2-4; length: 15; CDR3: CASSPSSGGGSIQYF; DNA: TGCGCCAGCAGCCCCTCGTCCGGGGGAGGAAGCATTCAGTACTTC
D: .; size: few; V: TRBV6-4; J: TRBJ1-2; length: 13; CDR3: CARPGQNYYGYTF; DNA: TGTGCCAGGCCTGGACAGAACTACTATGGCTACACCTTC
D: TRBD2; size: .; V: TRBV10-3; J: TRBJ2-5; length: 15; CDR3: CAISATSGDQETQYF; DNA: TGTGCCATCAGTGCGACTAGCGGAGATCAAGAGACCCAGTACTTC
D: .; size: many; V: TRBV2; J: TRBJ1-5; length: 14; CDR3: CASSAGNSNQPQHF; DNA: TGTGCCAGCAGTGCGGGAAATAGCAATCAGCCCCAGCATTTT
D: .; size: many; V: TRBV7-8; J: TRBJ2-5; length: 13; CDR3: CASSLGGEETQYF; DNA: TGTGCCAGCAGCTTAGGAGGAGAAGAGACCCAGTACTTC
D: .; size: few; V: TRBV29-1; J: TRBJ1-1; length: 13; CDR3: CSVEGQQMAEAFF; DNA: TGCAGCGTTGAAGGGCAGCAGATGGCTGAAGCTTTCTTT
D: .; size: many; V: TRBV7-9; J: TRBJ2-3; length: 16; CDR3: CASSPRLSTSTDTQYF; DNA: TGTGCCAGCAGCCCCAGACTATCAACTAGCACAGATACGCAGTATTTT
D: .; size: few; V: TRBV6-1; J: TRBJ2-7; length: 13; CDR3: CASVFGTNYEQYF; DNA: TGTGCCAGCGTCTTTGGGACAAACTACGAGCAGTACTTC
D: .; size: .; V: TRBV5-6; J: TRBJ2-2; length: 16; CDR3: CASSLQTAFNTGELFF; DNA: TGTGCCAGCAGCTTACAGACGGCCTTCAACACCGGGGAGCTGTTTTTT